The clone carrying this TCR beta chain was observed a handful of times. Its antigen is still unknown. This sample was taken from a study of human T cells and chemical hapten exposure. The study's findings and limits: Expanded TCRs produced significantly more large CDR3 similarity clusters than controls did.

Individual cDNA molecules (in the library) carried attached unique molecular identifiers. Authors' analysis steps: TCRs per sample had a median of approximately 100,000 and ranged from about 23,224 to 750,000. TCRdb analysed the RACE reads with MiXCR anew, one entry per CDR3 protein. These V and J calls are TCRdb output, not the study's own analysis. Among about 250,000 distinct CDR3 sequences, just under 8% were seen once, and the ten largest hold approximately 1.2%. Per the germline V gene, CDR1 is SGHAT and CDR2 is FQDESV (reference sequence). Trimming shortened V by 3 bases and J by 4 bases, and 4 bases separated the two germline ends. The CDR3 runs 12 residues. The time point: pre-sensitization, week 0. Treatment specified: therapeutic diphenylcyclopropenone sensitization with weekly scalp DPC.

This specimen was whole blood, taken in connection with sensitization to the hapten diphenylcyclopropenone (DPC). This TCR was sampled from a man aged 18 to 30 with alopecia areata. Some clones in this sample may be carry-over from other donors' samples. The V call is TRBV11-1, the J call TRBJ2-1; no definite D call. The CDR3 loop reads CASSFLYNEQFF. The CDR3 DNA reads TGTGCCAGCAGCTTCCTATACAATGAGCAGTTCTTC.